These 25 T cell receptor beta chains came from one sample sequenced in a study of cytomegalovirus exposure and HLA in healthy donors (dated by TCRdb to the late 2010s). Libraries were prepared through the immunoSEQ multiplex PCR assay. A mixture of 60 forward primers for TCR Vbeta segments and 13 reverse primers for TCR Jbeta segments was used in the multiplex PCR. Here the immuneACCESS table is served through TCRdb, limited to in-frame sequences with V and J called. Missing clones are a known gap in these copies; in checked studies unresolved V genes cover under half, and the rest lacks a known reason. The sample table holds 130,000 to 150,000 clones. Together, the top ten hold 1.5% to 2% of the sample. The sequenced sample consisted of PBMCs. The source of these receptors is a woman aged 45 to 65 in good health and CMV-seronegative.

V is TRBV9 and J is TRBJ2-2; D possibly corresponds to TRBD1 (6 bases). V was shortened by 4 bases and J by 4 bases, with 14 bases between the two germline ends. Germline V gene lookup returns CDR1 SGDLS and CDR2 YYNGEE. CDR3 length: 15 residues. DNA for the CDR3: TGTGCCAGCAGCCCCTTCACAGGGTTCACCGGGGAGCTGTTTTTT. It translates to CASSPFTGFTGELFF.

The V call is TRBV28, the J call TRBJ1-5; D not resolved. There are 15 residues in the CDR3. Between the trimmed V and J ends, which lost 8 bases and 8 bases, there was a span of 22 bases. Germline values: CDR1 MDHEN, CDR2 SYDVKM. The CDR3 DNA reads TGTGCCAGCCTCCTCGCGGGAACCCTGCGGGAGCCCCAGCATTTT. Translation gives CASLLAGTLREPQHF.

The genes are TRBV5-1 and TRBJ2-7; 11 positions match TRBD1. The V gene's germline CDR1 is SGHRS and CDR2 YFSETQ. The CDR3 loop spans 14 amino acids. J gave up 7 bases and V 4 bases, and 7 bases lay outside the gene matches. The CDR3 nucleotides are TGCGCCAGCAGCCGTGGACAGGGGGCTGGGGAGCAGTACTTC. Its protein is CASSRGQGAGEQYF.

V and J are TRBV19 and TRBJ2-3; D possibly corresponds to TRBD1 (6 bases). The CDR3 consists of 15 residues. V gave up 5 bases and J gave up 2 bases, with 14 bases separating them. From germline, CDR1 is LNHDA and CDR2 SQIVND (reference sequence). CDR3 sequence: CASSLNRDTTDTQYF. As DNA, the CDR3 is TGTGCCAGTAGTCTCAACCGGGACACCACAGATACGCAGTATTTT.

This rearrangement joins TRBV28 to TRBJ2-3; tentatively, D is TRBD1 (6 bases). Trimming took off 2 bases at V and 4 bases at J, with 13 bases between the two ends. The CDR3 covers 15 residues. Germline V lookup: CDR1 MDHEN, CDR2 SYDVKM. The CDR3 loop is CASSLLTGSPDTQYF. CDR3 nucleotide sequence: TGTGCCAGCAGTTTACTGACAGGCTCCCCAGATACGCAGTATTTT.

The chain employs TRBV4-1 and TRBJ2-4; 12 nucleotides line up with TRBD2. The CDR3 runs 19 residues. The V gene end was trimmed by 1 base and the J gene end by 1 base; junction bases not matched to a gene: 8. Looked up from germline, CDR1 is MGHRA and CDR2 is YSYEKL. CDR3 sequence (DNA): TGCGCCAGCAGCCAAGCTAGCGGGAGGGCTGTTGGGGCCAAAAACATTCAGTACTTC. Protein product: CASSQASGRAVGAKNIQYF.

J is TRBJ1-1 and V is TRBV30, with D maybe TRBD1 (6 bases). CDR1 is GTSNPN, CDR2 SVGIG, per germline (reference sequence). V was pared by 2 bases and J by 0 bases, with 7 bases between. CDR3 length: 13 residues. The DNA of the CDR3 is TGTGCCTGGAGTCAGGGGATGAACACTGAAGCTTTCTTT. Translation gives CAWSQGMNTEAFF. The entire variable domain, with the rest obtained from reference TRBV30 and TRBJ1-1, is as follows: SQTIHQWPATLVQPVGSPLSLECTVEGTSNPNLYWYRQAAGRGLQLLFYSVGIGQISSEVPQNLSASRPQDRQFILSSKKLLLSDSGFYLCAWSQGMNTEAFFGQGTRLTVV.

The gene calls are TRBV7-3 and TRBJ2-3, with 9 bases matching TRBD2. Per germline, CDR1 SGHTA and CDR2 FQGTGA. V trimming: 4 bases; J trimming: 4 bases; junction bases outside the gene matches: 3. The CDR3 runs 14 residues. CDR3 in amino acids: CASSSGLAPDTQYF. Written as DNA, the CDR3 is TGTGCCAGCAGCTCGGGACTAGCCCCAGATACGCAGTATTTT. The full variable domain, its missing parts supplied by reference TRBV7-3 and TRBJ2-3, is GAGVSQTPSNKVTEKGKYVELRCDPISGHTALYWYRQSLGQGPEFLIYFQGTGAADDSGLPNDRFFAVRPEGSVSTLKIQRTERGDSAVYLCASSSGLAPDTQYFGPGTRLTVL.

The chain employs TRBV18 and TRBJ2-7; 8 bases are a match to TRBD1. J gave up 6 bases and V 2 bases, and 3 bases lay outside the gene matches. This CDR3 comprises 13 residues. In germline, CDR1 is KGHSH, CDR2 LQKENI. The CDR3 spells CASSPSDRGEQYF. CDR3 sequence (DNA): TGTGCCAGCTCACCATCCGACAGGGGCGAGCAGTACTTC.

This CDR3 is CASSLDRGSEAFF. The CDR3 nucleotides read TGTGCCAGCAGCTTAGATCGGGGGTCTGAAGCTTTCTTT. The rearrangement uses TRBV11-3 and TRBJ1-1, with D perhaps matching TRBD1 (5 bases). The CDR3 runs to 13 residues. CDR1 is SGHNT and CDR2 is YENEEA in the germline V gene. V lost 0 bases to trimming and J lost 6 bases, with 8 bases between them.

V is TRBV21-1 and J is TRBJ1-3; the table assigns TRBD1, which was not confirmed against the DNA. TRBV21-1 is a pseudogene segment. The CDR3 is 15 residues long. As DNA, the CDR3 is TGTGCCAGCAGCAAGGGACAGTTCTGTGGAAACACCATATATTTT. This encodes CASSKGQFCGNTIYF.

The rearrangement links TRBV30 to TRBJ1-4, with 10 bases fitting TRBD1. The V segment lost 5 bases and the J segment 2 bases; nucleotides outside the gene matches: 5. CDR1 is GTSNPN, CDR2 SVGIG, per germline (reference sequence). This CDR3 contains 15 residues. The DNA for the CDR3 is TGTGCCTGGTCGACAGGGGGCTCTACTAATGAAAAACTGTTTTTT. Translation: CAWSTGGSTNEKLFF.

This CDR3 is CAWSVNRNTGELFF. CDR3 in DNA: TGTGCCTGGAGTGTGAACAGGAACACCGGGGAGCTGTTTTTT. The V gene is TRBV30, the J gene TRBJ2-2; D gene ambiguous. With 0 bases removed from V and 1 base from J, the gap between germline ends came to 6 bases. This CDR3 contains 14 residues. From germline, CDR1 is GTSNPN and CDR2 SVGIG (reference sequence).

The rearrangement uses TRBV4-1 and TRBJ2-5, with D tentatively TRBD1 (5 bases). The germline V and J ends were trimmed by 3 bases and 2 bases, with 13 bases remaining between them. Germline V CDR1 and CDR2: MGHRA, YSYEKL. The CDR3 runs to 15 residues. The CDR3 sequence is CASSQSNRWQETQYF. In DNA, the CDR3 is TGCGCCAGCAGCCAGTCGAACAGGTGGCAAGAGACCCAGTACTTC.

The chain is built from TRBV20-1 and TRBJ1-2, with D perhaps TRBD1 (5 bases). This CDR3 has 10 residues. Germline V gene lookup returns CDR1 DFQATT and CDR2 SNEGSKA (reference sequence). V shed 5 bases and J shed 8 bases, with 9 bases lying between them. The CDR3 nucleotides read TGCAGTGCTTCAGGGTGGGGCTACACCTTC. Protein product: CSASGWGYTF.

The chain combines TRBV28 with TRBJ1-3, with 9 bases that match TRBD1. V lost 5 bases and J lost 2; bases outside the gene matches: 4. The CDR3 has 15 amino acids. Germline CDR1 MDHEN, CDR2 SYDVKM. The CDR3 loop reads CASSLWDRAGNTIYF. The CDR3 DNA sequence: TGTGCCAGCAGTCTCTGGGACAGGGCTGGAAACACCATATATTTT.

The rearrangement joins TRBV6-5 to TRBJ1-4; possible D gene TRBD1, 6 bases. Trimming pared 6 bases from V and 6 bases from J, leaving 17 bases between. Per germline, CDR1 MNHEY and CDR2 SVGAGI. The CDR3 covers 15 residues. This CDR3 reads CASSSQGNGDEKLFF. CDR3 DNA sequence: TGTGCCAGCAGCAGTCAGGGGAATGGAGATGAAAAACTGTTTTTT.

The chain employs TRBV5-6 and TRBJ1-1; 7 bases are a match to TRBD1. CDR1 SGHDT and CDR2 YYEEEE come from the germline V gene. The length of the CDR3 is 14 residues. The J segment lost 5 bases and the V segment lost 4 bases, leaving 8 bases of the junction unmatched. This chain's CDR3 is CASSRLEGATEAFF. DNA for the CDR3: TGTGCCAGCAGCCGACTGGAGGGGGCGACTGAAGCTTTCTTT. The full variable domain, rest sourced from reference TRBV5-6 and TRBJ1-1, is DAGVTQSPTHLIKTRGQQVTLRCSPKSGHDTVSWYQQALGQGPQFIFQYYEEEERQRGNFPDRFSGHQFPNYSSELNVNALLLGDSALYLCASSRLEGATEAFFGQGTRLTVV.

The chain is built from TRBV2 and TRBJ2-5, with a weak D call TRBD2 (6 bases). V lost 0 bases and J lost 7, with 24 bases in between. From germline, CDR1 is SNHLY and CDR2 FYNNEI. CDR3 length: 18 amino acids. Here the CDR3 DNA reads TGTGCCAGCAGTGAAGCCCAGCCGCTCCGACTAGTCCCTGGGACCCAGTACTTC. It translates to CASSEAQPLRLVPGTQYF.

The chain uses TRBV28 and TRBJ1-2; possible D gene TRBD1, 5 bases. Deletions cut 7 bases from V and 8 bases from J, with 14 bases between. From germline, CDR1 is MDHEN and CDR2 SYDVKM. The CDR3 spans 12 residues. The CDR3 loop is CASNLGGVGYTF. In DNA form, the CDR3 reads TGTGCCAGCAACCTGGGGGGGGTAGGCTACACCTTC.

The chain combines TRBV7-3 with TRBJ1-2; D not certain. There are 14 residues in the CDR3. Trimming took 2 bases from V and 7 from J, leaving 14 bases between them. Germline V CDR1 and CDR2: SGHTA, FQGTGA. The CDR3 coding sequence is TGTGCCAGCAGCTTACGCGGAAGAGACGGTGGCTACACCTTC. It is translated as CASSLRGRDGGYTF.

The chain employs TRBV7-6 and TRBJ2-1; 9 positions match TRBD1. Looked up from germline, CDR1 is SGHVS and CDR2 is FNYEAQ. The CDR3 is 14 amino acids. The V segment lost 5 bases and the J segment 14 bases; nucleotides outside the gene matches: 13. CDR3 residues: CASSRRTGVMAKFF. In nucleotides, the CDR3 is TGTGCCAGCAGCCGACGGACAGGGGTCATGGCAAAGTTCTTC.

The genes are TRBV2 and TRBJ2-4; the match to TRBD2 covers 9 bases. The V gene end was trimmed by 2 bases and the J gene end by 8 bases; junction bases not matched to a gene: 4. Germline loops: CDR1 SNHLY, CDR2 FYNNEI. The CDR3 has 14 amino acids. DNA for the CDR3: TGTGCCAGCAGTGAATCTAGCGGGGAGGACATTCAGTACTTC. Translated, it gives CASSESSGEDIQYF.

This chain joins TRBV5-1 and TRBJ2-5; D uncertain. CDR3 length: 13 residues. Per germline, CDR1 SGHRS and CDR2 YFSETQ. Trimming stripped 4 bases from V and 9 bases from J, with 16 bases between. In DNA form, the CDR3 reads TGCGCCAGCAGCGTTAAGCTAGAGGTGGCCCAGTACTTC. Amino acid sequence: CASSVKLEVAQYF. Complete variable domain (other parts from reference TRBV5-1 and TRBJ2-5): KAGVTQTPRYLIKTRGQQVTLSCSPISGHRSVSWYQQTPGQGLQFLFEYFSETQRNKGNFPGRFSGRQFSNSRSEMNVSTLELGDSALYLCASSVKLEVAQYFGPGTRLLVL.

J is TRBJ2-1 and V is TRBV9; 11 bases match TRBD2. The V and J ends lost 4 bases and 6 bases, in that order; junction bases with no gene match: 3. CDR1 and CDR2 (germline): SGDLS, YYNGEE. The CDR3 runs 14 residues. CDR3 loop: CASSTLAGGNEQFF. The CDR3 nucleotides read TGTGCCAGCAGCACTCTAGCGGGGGGCAATGAGCAGTTCTTC.